The 3 T cell receptor beta chains below all came from one sample that was sequenced in a study of blood T cell repertoires in COVID-19 (dated by TCRdb to the early 2020s). The library was obtained by the immunoSEQ multiplex PCR assay. Entries here come from immuneACCESS through TCRdb and include only in-frame sequences with V and J called. Some clones fail to appear in such tables; in the studies checked, an unresolved V gene covers under half of the shortfall, and the cause of the remainder is unknown. The sample records about 340,000 clones, about 90% of which are singletons. The leading ten clones occupy around 6% of the sample. Sequenced input: peripheral blood. The receptor set was obtained from a woman aged 45-60 years with COVID-19, enrolled during active disease.

The chain links TRBV7-2 to TRBJ2-1, with D possibly being TRBD2 (6 bases). The CDR3 has 15 residues. Trimming shortened V by 5 bases and J by 6 bases, and 17 bases separated the two germline ends. Germline CDR1 is SGHTA and CDR2 is FQGNSA. CDR3 bases: TGTGCCAGCAGCACGGGACTCCCGATTTCCAATGAGCAGTTCTTC. This codes for CASSTGLPISNEQFF.

The rearrangement uses TRBV7-9 and TRBJ1-3; a weak D match, TRBD1 (5 bases). Trimming stripped 7 bases from V and 0 bases from J, with 13 bases between. This CDR3 spans 15 amino acids. CDR1 is SEHNR and CDR2 is FQNEAQ in the germline V gene (reference sequence). The CDR3 DNA is TGTGCCAGCACCTTCTCGGGGGACTCTGGAAACACCATATATTTT. Protein: CASTFSGDSGNTIYF.

This clone came up a few times. CDR3 residues: CASSLVRTGASYEQYF. Here the CDR3 DNA reads TGTGCCAGCAGCTTAGTGAGGACAGGGGCTTCGTACGAGCAGTACTTC. The chain combines TRBV7-8 with TRBJ2-7; TRBD1 agrees at 9 bases. Germline V gene data show CDR1 as SGHVS and CDR2 as FQNEAQ. V trimming: 1 base; J trimming: 4 bases; junction bases outside the gene matches: 8. The CDR3 is 16 residues long.